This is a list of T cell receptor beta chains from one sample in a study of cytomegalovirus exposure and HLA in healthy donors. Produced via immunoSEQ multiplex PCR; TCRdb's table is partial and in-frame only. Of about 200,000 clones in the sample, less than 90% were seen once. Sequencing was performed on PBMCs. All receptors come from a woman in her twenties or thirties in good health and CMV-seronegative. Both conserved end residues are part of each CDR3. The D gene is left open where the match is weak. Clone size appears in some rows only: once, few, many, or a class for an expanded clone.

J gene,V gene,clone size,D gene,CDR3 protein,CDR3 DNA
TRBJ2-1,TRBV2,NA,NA,CASKGAVASSYNEQFF,TGTGCCAGCAAAGGCGCGGTCGCTAGCTCCTACAATGAGCAGTTCTTC
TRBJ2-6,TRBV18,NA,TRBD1,CASSPGTGGTGANVLTF,TGTGCCAGCTCACCTGGGACAGGGGGCACTGGGGCCAACGTCCTGACTTTC
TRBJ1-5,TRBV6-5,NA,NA,CASSQTAYNQPQHF,TGTGCCAGCAGTCAGACAGCCTACAATCAGCCCCAGCATTTT
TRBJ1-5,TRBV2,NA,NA,CASSDRFGPGNQPQHF,TGTGCCAGCAGTGATAGATTTGGGCCCGGCAATCAGCCCCAGCATTTT
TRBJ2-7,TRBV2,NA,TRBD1,CASSDSGGAREQYF,TGTGCCAGCAGTGATTCAGGGGGCGCGCGGGAGCAGTACTTC
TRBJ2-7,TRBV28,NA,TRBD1,CASTLRDRGTYEQYF,TGTGCCAGCACCCTCCGGGACAGGGGGACCTACGAGCAGTACTTC
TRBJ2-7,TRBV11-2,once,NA,CASSLPRESYEQYF,TGTGCCAGCAGCTTACCCCGGGAGTCCTACGAGCAGTACTTC
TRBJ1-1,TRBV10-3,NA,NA,CAISEGGAETEAFF,TGTGCCATCAGTGAGGGGGGGGCTGAGACTGAAGCTTTCTTT
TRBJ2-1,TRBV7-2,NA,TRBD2,CASSLRGTSGSKGEQFF,TGTGCCAGCAGCTTAAGGGGGACTAGCGGCTCAAAAGGTGAGCAGTTCTTC
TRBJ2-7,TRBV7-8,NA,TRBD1,CASSLGDSTRQYF,TGTGCCAGCAGCTTGGGGGACAGTACGAGGCAGTACTTC
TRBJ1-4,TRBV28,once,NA,CASSFYQGVTNEKLFF,TGTGCCAGCAGTTTTTACCAGGGTGTTACAAATGAAAAACTGTTTTTT
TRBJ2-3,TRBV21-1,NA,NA,CASSKRTRMADTQYF,TGTGCCAGCAGCAAACGTACCAGGATGGCAGATACGCAGTATTTT
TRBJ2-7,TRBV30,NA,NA,CAWSVYSQSYEQYF,TGTGCCTGGAGTGTGTACTCGCAATCCTACGAGCAGTACTTC
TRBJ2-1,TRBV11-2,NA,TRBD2,CASSLRLAGDPYNEQFF,TGTGCCAGCAGCTTAAGACTAGCGGGAGATCCCTACAATGAGCAGTTCTTC
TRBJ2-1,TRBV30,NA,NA,CAWNTGTSAYNEQFF,TGTGCCTGGAATACGGGGACTTCAGCTTACAATGAGCAGTTCTTC
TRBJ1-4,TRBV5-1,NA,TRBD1,CASSPRTGGNEKLFF,TGCGCCAGCAGTCCAAGGACAGGCGGGAATGAAAAACTGTTTTTT
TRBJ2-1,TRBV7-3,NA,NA,CASRQDSSYNEQFF,TGTGCCAGCAGACAGGACAGCTCCTACAATGAGCAGTTCTTC
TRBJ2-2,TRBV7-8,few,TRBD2,CASSPQRGRTGELFF,TGTGCCAGCAGCCCCCAGCGGGGGCGCACCGGGGAGCTGTTTTTT
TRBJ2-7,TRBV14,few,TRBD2,CASSHPSRAGGVPYEQYF,TGTGCCAGCAGCCACCCAAGTCGAGCGGGAGGGGTTCCCTACGAGCAGTACTTC
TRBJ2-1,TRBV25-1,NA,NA,CASSDPGYNEQFF,TGTGCCAGCAGTGACCCAGGTTACAATGAGCAGTTCTTC
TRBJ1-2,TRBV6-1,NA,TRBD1,CASSDTLRDRDLGYGYTF,TGTGCCAGCAGTGATACTCTGAGGGACAGGGATTTGGGCTATGGCTACACCTTC
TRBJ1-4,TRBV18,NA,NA,CASSPDSYEKLFF,TGTGCCAGCTCACCGGACAGCTATGAAAAACTGTTTTTT
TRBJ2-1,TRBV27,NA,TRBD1,CASSPSRDRSGEQFF,TGTGCCAGCAGTCCGTCCCGGGACAGGTCTGGTGAGCAGTTCTTC
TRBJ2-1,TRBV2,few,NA,CASSLGGSDNEQFF,TGTGCCAGCAGTCTCGGCGGTTCCGACAATGAGCAGTTCTTC
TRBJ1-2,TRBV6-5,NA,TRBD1,CASRETGAHGYTF,TGTGCCAGCAGGGAGACAGGGGCTCATGGCTACACCTTC
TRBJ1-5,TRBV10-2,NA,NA,CASSEVGGGQPQHF,TGCGCCAGCAGTGAGGTGGGGGGAGGTCAGCCCCAGCATTTT
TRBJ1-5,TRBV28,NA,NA,CASRGANSNQPQHF,TGTGCCAGCAGAGGGGCAAATTCTAATCAGCCCCAGCATTTT
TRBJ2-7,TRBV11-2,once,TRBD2,CASSSDGTSGRGYEQYF,TGTGCCAGCAGCAGTGATGGGACTAGCGGGAGGGGGTACGAGCAGTACTTC
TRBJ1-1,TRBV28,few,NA,CASSLLRTEAFF,TGTGCCAGCAGTTTATTGCGGACTGAAGCTTTCTTT
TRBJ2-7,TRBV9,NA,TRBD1,CASSAGQGVFYEQYF,TGTGCCAGCAGCGCAGGACAGGGGGTATTCTACGAGCAGTACTTC
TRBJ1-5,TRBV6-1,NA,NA,CASSGQVQLGQPQHF,TGTGCCAGCAGTGGACAGGTCCAACTCGGCCAGCCCCAGCATTTT
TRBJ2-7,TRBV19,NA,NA,CASSIGGPAYEQYF,TGTGCCAGTAGTATAGGAGGCCCGGCCTACGAGCAGTACTTC
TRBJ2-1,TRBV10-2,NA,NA,CGSGATYNEQFF,TGCGGGTCTGGAGCAACCTACAATGAGCAGTTCTTC
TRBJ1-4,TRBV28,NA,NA,CASSSSRINEKLFF,TGTGCCAGCAGCTCTTCCAGGATCAATGAAAAACTGTTTTTT
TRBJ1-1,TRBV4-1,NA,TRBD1,CASSPTTGIAFF,TGCGCCAGCAGTCCAACGACAGGGATCGCTTTCTTT
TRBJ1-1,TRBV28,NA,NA,CASSLPGLVTEAFF,TGTGCCAGCAGTTTACCAGGGTTGGTCACTGAAGCTTTCTTT
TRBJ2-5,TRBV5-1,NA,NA,CASSLSWGAKETQYF,TGCGCCAGCAGCTTGAGTTGGGGCGCGAAAGAGACCCAGTACTTC
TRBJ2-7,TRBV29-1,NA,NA,CSVSGGTRGYEQYF,TGCAGCGTTTCAGGGGGGACTAGAGGCTACGAGCAGTACTTC
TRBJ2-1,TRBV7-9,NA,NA,CASSLAGAGYNEQFF,TGTGCCAGCAGCTTAGCGGGGGCAGGCTACAATGAGCAGTTCTTC
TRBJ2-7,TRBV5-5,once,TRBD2,CASSYGTSGNLYEQYF,TGTGCCAGCAGCTACGGGACTAGCGGGAACTTGTACGAGCAGTACTTC
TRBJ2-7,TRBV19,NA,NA,CASSTNQGHYEQYF,TGTGCCAGTAGTACCAATCAGGGACACTACGAGCAGTACTTC
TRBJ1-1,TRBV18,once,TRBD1,CASSSESGQGGTEAFF,TGTGCCAGCTCGTCCGAATCGGGACAGGGGGGGACTGAAGCTTTCTTT
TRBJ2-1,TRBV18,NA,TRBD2,CASSLPPSSGRYNEQFF,TGTGCCAGCTCACTCCCCCCGAGTAGCGGGAGGTACAATGAGCAGTTCTTC
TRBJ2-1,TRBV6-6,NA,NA,CASSYGQPSYNEQFF,TGTGCCAGCAGTTACGGACAGCCTTCCTACAATGAGCAGTTCTTC
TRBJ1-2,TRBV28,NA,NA,CASSSPTDIYGYTF,TGTGCCAGCAGTTCCCCCACAGATATCTATGGCTACACCTTC
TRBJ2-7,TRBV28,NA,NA,CASRGEGVEQYF,TGTGCCAGCAGAGGGGAGGGGGTCGAGCAGTACTTC
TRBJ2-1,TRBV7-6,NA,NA,CASSRLLTGNEQFF,TGTGCCAGCAGCCGCCTCCTCACGGGCAATGAGCAGTTCTTC
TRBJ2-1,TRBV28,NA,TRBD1,CASSPPQGAVVKNEQFF,TGTGCCAGCAGTCCCCCCCAGGGGGCGGTGGTTAAGAATGAGCAGTTCTTC
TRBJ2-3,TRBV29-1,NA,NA,CSVQNGQTDTQYF,TGCAGCGTTCAAAATGGACAGACAGATACGCAGTATTTT
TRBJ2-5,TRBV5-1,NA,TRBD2,CASSSGRGGQETQYF,TGCGCCAGCAGCTCCGGACGGGGGGGCCAAGAGACCCAGTACTTC
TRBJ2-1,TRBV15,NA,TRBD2,CATSRTSGKRDNEQFF,TGTGCCACCAGCAGAACTAGCGGGAAGAGAGACAATGAGCAGTTCTTC
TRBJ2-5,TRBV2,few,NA,CASSEIVGYGETQYF,TGTGCCAGCAGTGAAATTGTGGGCTACGGAGAGACCCAGTACTTC
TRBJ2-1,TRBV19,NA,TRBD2,CASTSGVYNEQFF,TGTGCCAGTACTAGCGGGGTTTACAATGAGCAGTTCTTC
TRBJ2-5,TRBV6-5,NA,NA,CASSYSRQGHGETQYF,TGTGCCAGCAGTTACTCTAGGCAGGGTCATGGAGAGACCCAGTACTTC
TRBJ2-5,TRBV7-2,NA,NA,CASSLGSAGRETQYF,TGTGCCAGCAGCTTAGGGTCGGCGGGGCGGGAGACCCAGTACTTC